The clone carrying this T cell receptor beta chain has a count of ten or more. Its antigen is not identified. The source of the sample is a study of human T cells and chemical hapten exposure. Study-wide results and caveats: Once DPC sensitization occurred, TCRs above 1 in 1000 frequency showed no change.

TCRdb processed the RACE reads anew with MiXCR; each CDR3 protein has one entry. Found here are roughly 40,000 distinct CDR3 sequences, approximately 12% of them singletons; the top ten hold roughly 2.5%. The time point was: patch test 3, about 24 weeks after DPC sensitization. Documented treatment: therapeutic diphenylcyclopropenone sensitization with weekly scalp DPC. Total RNA was isolated from whole blood that had not been fractionated. Every patch test was put on after a blood sample was taken. The J segment lost 7 bases and the V segment lost 1 base, leaving 6 bases of the junction unmatched. In germline, CDR1 is LGHNA, CDR2 YSLEER. This CDR3 has 15 amino acids.

Sequenced here: whole blood, sampled in connection with sensitization to the hapten diphenylcyclopropenone (DPC). This sequence originates from a woman aged 40 to 49 with alopecia areata. Some clones in this sample may be carry-over from other donors' samples. This sequence joins TRBV4-3 and TRBJ2-7; 11 bases align to TRBD1. As DNA, the CDR3 is TGCGCCAGCAGCCAAGGTGGACAGGGGGCGCGGGAGCAGTACTTC. Translating it yields CASSQGGQGAREQYF.